This T cell receptor beta chain was identified in a study of Ad26.COV2.S vaccination and SARS-CoV-2 variants. Study-level information: Within the COV1001 Ad26.COV2.S trial arm, the donor was enrolled.

Sample treatment: over 15 received Ad26.COV2.S at low or high dose, single or two shots; about 5 received placebo; per-sample allocation not given. The investigators took samples on day 63 after the first vaccine or placebo injection. Some clones are missing from TCRdb's copy, which holds only in-frame ones; the method was immunoSEQ multiplex PCR. The repertoire holds about 350,000 clones, with about 85% as singletons. Material: peripheral blood, obtained in a trial of Ad26.COV2.S vaccine versus placebo. This sequence originates from a person aged 18 to 65 who received the Ad26.COV2.S COVID-19 vaccine or a placebo.

CDR3 protein: CASSQESTYTDTQYF. The CDR3 DNA follows: TGTGCCAGCAGCCAAGAGAGTACCTACACAGATACGCAGTATTTT. V and J are TRBV4-2 and TRBJ2-3; D is undetermined. The CDR3 length is 15 residues. From germline, CDR1 is LGHNA and CDR2 YNFKEQ. Trimming took off 0 bases at V and 2 bases at J, with 9 bases between the two ends.